This passage covers 26 T cell receptor beta chains from one sample sequenced in a study of shared clonotypes between healthy human individuals. Method: immunoSEQ multiplex PCR; TCRdb's copy keeps in-frame clones and lacks some. The data show about 1 million clones, around 74% seen once. Sequencing input: memory CD4+ T cells sorted from blood. Regarding subset: CD45RA-negative fraction. The receptor set was obtained from a man between 18 and 35 years old in good health.

This chain uses TRBV7-9 with TRBJ2-7; D ambiguous. The V end lost 5 bases, the J end lost 2 bases, and 10 bases lay between the germline ends. Germline CDR1 reads SEHNR; CDR2 reads FQNEAQ (reference sequence). CDR3 length: 13 residues. For the CDR3, the DNA is TGTGCCAGCAGCATTATAGGGCCCTACGAGCAGTACTTC. Amino acid sequence: CASSIIGPYEQYF.

The genes are TRBV7-8 and TRBJ1-1, with D unresolved. Trimming cost V 5 bases and J 0 bases, with 10 bases left between them. This CDR3 has 14 amino acids. Germline assignment: CDR1 SGHVS and CDR2 FQNEAQ. The CDR3 protein is CASSPRPLNTEAFF. CDR3 nucleotides: TGTGCCAGCAGCCCGCGACCGCTGAACACTGAAGCTTTCTTT.

This clone was counted a few times. The chain recombines TRBV4-1 with TRBJ2-6, with a possible D match to TRBD2 (5 bases). Germline assignment: CDR1 MGHRA and CDR2 YSYEKL. The CDR3 extends over 17 amino acids. With 0 bases removed from V and 5 bases from J, the gap between germline ends came to 14 bases. This CDR3 reads CASSQEGGSLRANVLTF. CDR3 nucleotide sequence: TGCGCCAGCAGCCAAGAAGGAGGCAGTTTACGGGCCAACGTCCTGACTTTC.

On this clone itself: Other DNA sequences in the sample encode the same CDR3. The J gene is TRBJ1-4, the V gene TRBV18; D not certain. The V gene lost 3 bases and the J gene lost 5 bases, with 4 bases spanning the gap. The CDR3 contains 12 residues. Germline values: CDR1 KGHSH, CDR2 LQKENI. The CDR3 is CASSPNNEKLFF. CDR3 nucleotides: TGTGCCAGCTCACCTAACAATGAAAAACTGTTTTTT.

The chain is built from TRBV10-3 and TRBJ2-3; tentative D call: TRBD2 (6 bases). Trimming removed 3 bases from V and 9 bases from J, with 22 bases in between. The CDR3 spans 16 residues. The germline CDR1 and CDR2 sequences are ENHRY and SYGVKD. In DNA, the CDR3 is TGTGCCATCAGTGACTCCGCGGTGACTAGTTCGGGGACGCAGTATTTT. This codes for CAISDSAVTSSGTQYF.

The rearrangement joins TRBV5-1 to TRBJ1-5; D gene unclear. Germline assignment: CDR1 SGHRS and CDR2 YFSETQ. There are 15 residues in the CDR3. V was clipped by 2 bases and J by 0 bases, with 9 bases between them. CDR3 sequence reads: CASSLIGDSNQPQHF. The CDR3 DNA follows: TGCGCCAGCAGCTTAATTGGGGATAGCAATCAGCCCCAGCATTTT.

The chain uses TRBV15 and TRBJ1-4; 7 positions match TRBD1. Germline V lookup: CDR1 LNHNV, CDR2 YYDKDF (reference sequence). This CDR3 is 16 amino acids long. With V trimmed by 1 base and J by 8 bases, 10 bases remained unmatched. CDR3 residues: CATSRGSTGSDEKLFF. In DNA form, the CDR3 reads TGTGCCACCAGCAGAGGATCGACAGGGTCGGACGAAAAACTGTTTTTT.

The chain recombines TRBV30 with TRBJ1-1; possibly TRBD1 for D (5 bases). Germline V CDR1 and CDR2: GTSNPN, SVGIG (reference sequence). V gave up 0 bases and J gave up 2 bases, with 13 bases separating them. The CDR3 runs to 15 residues. The CDR3 DNA reads TGTGCCTGGAGTGTCGTAACGACAGCTAACACTGAAGCTTTCTTT. Protein: CAWSVVTTANTEAFF.

A remark on this clone: This CDR3 is also generated by other DNA sequences in the sample. The chain uses TRBV4-2 and TRBJ2-5, with 13 bases fitting TRBD2. V trimming: 1 base; J trimming: 2 bases; junction bases outside the gene matches: 1. Per germline, CDR1 LGHNA and CDR2 YNFKEQ. The CDR3 runs 16 residues. CDR3 in amino acids: CASSQGTSGGQETQYF. The CDR3 DNA reads as TGTGCCAGCAGCCAAGGGACTAGCGGGGGTCAAGAGACCCAGTACTTC.

The chain links TRBV6-1 to TRBJ2-7, with 8 bases matching TRBD1. The CDR3 is 15 amino acids. J gave up 3 bases and V 7 bases, and 11 bases lay outside the gene matches. Germline V gene data show CDR1 as MNHNS and CDR2 as SASEGT. CDR3 loop: CASTYGGQGNYEQYF. The CDR3 bases are TGTGCCAGCACTTATGGAGGACAGGGCAACTACGAGCAGTACTTC.

The rearrangement uses TRBV29-1 and TRBJ1-1; 9 bases agree with TRBD1. CDR3 length: 15 residues. Germline-derived CDR1 and CDR2 are SQVTM and ANQGSEA. With V trimmed by 2 bases and J by 4 bases, 8 bases remained unmatched. The CDR3 here is CSVETPGTGRTEAFF. CDR3 nucleotides: TGCAGCGTTGAAACCCCCGGGACAGGGCGCACTGAAGCTTTCTTT.

This clone has only a few counts. Other DNA sequences of this sample code for an identical CDR3. J is TRBJ2-7 and V is TRBV5-1, with TRBD2 matching 7 bases. V lost 1 base, J lost 4 bases, and 5 bases stayed unmatched. The germline V gene encodes CDR1 SGHRS and CDR2 YFSETQ. The CDR3 runs to 14 residues. The chain's CDR3 is CASSLSLAAYEQYF. CDR3 DNA sequence: TGCGCCAGCAGCTTGAGTCTAGCGGCTTACGAGCAGTACTTC.

The chain joins TRBV27 to TRBJ1-2, with D possibly matching TRBD1 (5 bases). The ends were cut back, 5 bases at V and 8 bases at J, with 12 bases in the middle. CDR1 is MNHEY, CDR2 SMNVEV, per germline (reference sequence). CDR3 length equals 12 residues. CDR3 residues: CASSRGGGGYTF. The CDR3 DNA reads TGTGCCAGCAGTAGAGGTGGGGGGGGCTACACCTTC.

This sequence joins TRBV30 and TRBJ1-1; D is perhaps TRBD1 (6 bases). The length of the CDR3 is 13 residues. The V end lost 5 bases, the J end lost 2 bases, and 12 bases lay between the germline ends. Germline V gene lookup returns CDR1 GTSNPN and CDR2 SVGIG (reference sequence). The CDR3 DNA sequence: TGTGCCTGGGCAGGGGATTTTAACACTGAAGCTTTCTTT. Translation: CAWAGDFNTEAFF.

This sequence joins TRBV7-5 and TRBJ2-7; the DNA was not compared with TRBD1, the D call given in the table. TRBV7-5 is a pseudogene. This CDR3 is built from 15 residues. The CDR3 here is CARSLDIRWDYEQYF. The CDR3 DNA reads TGTGCCAGAAGCTTGGACATTAGATGGGACTACGAGCAGTACTTC.

This clone was observed a few times. This chain connects TRBV29-1 to TRBJ2-5; D remains unclear. The assigned J gene may be wrong: the sequence end matches TRBJ2-7 better. CDR1 is SQVTM and CDR2 is ANQGSEA in the germline V gene. The CDR3 is 12 residues long. In DNA form, the CDR3 reads TGCAGCGCCCAGACAACAGTGAGCGAGCAGTACTTC. Residues: CSAQTTVSEQYF.

In its sample, this clone was seen once. The chain joins TRBV9 to TRBJ2-1; TRBD2 might be the D (6 bases). Trimming stripped 0 bases from V and 4 bases from J, with 11 bases between. From germline, CDR1 is SGDLS and CDR2 YYNGEE. This CDR3 contains 15 residues. CDR3 protein: CASSVGASAYNEQFF. CDR3 DNA: TGTGCCAGCAGCGTAGGGGCTAGCGCTTACAATGAGCAGTTCTTC.

The chain uses TRBV11-3 and TRBJ1-3; no clear D gene. CDR3 length: 12 amino acids. The V gene's germline CDR1 is SGHNT and CDR2 YENEEA. V was shortened by 2 bases and J by 8 bases, with 7 bases between the two germline ends. The CDR3 loop is CASSLREDTIYF. CDR3 nucleotide sequence: TGTGCCAGCAGCTTAAGGGAGGACACCATATATTTT.

Of note for this clone: Its ends do not fully match the called genes, so a read error is possible. V gene TRBV2 combines with J gene TRBJ2-5; tentative D call: TRBD2 (6 bases). There are 14 residues in the CDR3. In germline, CDR1 is SNHLY, CDR2 FYNNEI. The CDR3 nucleotides read TGTGCCAGCAGTGGGTTGGGGGTCCGGGAGACCCGGTACTTC. Amino acids: CASSGLGVRETRYF.

The chain recombines TRBV4-1 with TRBJ2-7, with 10 bases lining up with TRBD2. Germline V lookup: CDR1 MGHRA, CDR2 YSYEKL. V dropped 5 bases and J dropped 2; count of bases not matched to a gene: 6. The CDR3 spans 15 residues. CDR3 sequence reads: CASSGSSGGAYEQYF. DNA for the CDR3: TGCGCCAGCAGCGGGTCGAGCGGGGGGGCCTACGAGCAGTACTTC.

The chain is built from TRBV10-3 and TRBJ2-1; 7 bases fit TRBD2. Germline CDR1 is ENHRY and CDR2 is SYGVKD. With V trimmed by 10 bases and J by 0 bases, 9 bases remained unmatched. The CDR3 covers 15 residues. This CDR3 is CATYHGGSSYNEQFF. CDR3 nucleotide sequence: TGTGCCACATATCACGGGGGGAGCTCCTACAATGAGCAGTTCTTC.

This clone was seen a handful of times. The chain is built from TRBV15 and TRBJ2-5, with D unresolved. From germline, CDR1 is LNHNV and CDR2 YYDKDF (reference sequence). The CDR3 length is 15 residues. V shed 1 base and J shed 2 bases, with 11 bases lying between them. CDR3 sequence reads: CATSRGNSRQETQYF. CDR3 coding DNA: TGTGCCACCAGCAGAGGGAACAGCCGACAAGAGACCCAGTACTTC.

This chain connects TRBV15 to TRBJ2-2; D ambiguous. Germline CDR1 LNHNV, CDR2 YYDKDF (reference sequence). CDR3 size: 16 residues. Trimming removed 7 bases at V and 4 bases at J, with 19 bases between. As DNA, the CDR3 is TGTGCCACCACCAGCCGTGACAAGGCGAGCACCGGGGAGCTGTTTTTT. This gives the protein CATTSRDKASTGELFF.

On this clone itself: Different DNA sequences within this sample yield the same CDR3. V gene TRBV11-3 combines with J gene TRBJ2-3; no definite D call. CDR3 length: 13 residues. Germline CDR1 reads SGHNT; CDR2 reads YENEEA. V was pared by 1 base and J by 6 bases, with 8 bases between. CDR3 sequence (DNA): TGTGCCAGCAGCTTAGGGGGTACGGATACGCAGTATTTT. Protein: CASSLGGTDTQYF.

This clone was counted between two and nine times. The CDR3 here is CASSAGWNTGELFF. The CDR3 DNA follows: TGTGCCAGCAGCGCCGGATGGAACACCGGGGAGCTGTTTTTT. V gene TRBV9 combines with J gene TRBJ2-2; D remains ambiguous. CDR1 SGDLS and CDR2 YYNGEE come from the germline V gene. The CDR3 covers 14 residues. Trimming removed 3 bases at V and 1 base at J, with 7 bases between.

The sample holds a few counts of this clone. The rearrangement links TRBV5-1 to TRBJ2-5, with unresolved D. Germline CDR1 SGHRS, CDR2 YFSETQ. The CDR3 loop spans 9 amino acids. The V gene lost 7 bases and the J gene lost 3 bases, with 1 base spanning the gap. In nucleotides, the CDR3 is TGCGCCAGCGAAGAGACCCAGTACTTC. The encoded protein is CASEETQYF.